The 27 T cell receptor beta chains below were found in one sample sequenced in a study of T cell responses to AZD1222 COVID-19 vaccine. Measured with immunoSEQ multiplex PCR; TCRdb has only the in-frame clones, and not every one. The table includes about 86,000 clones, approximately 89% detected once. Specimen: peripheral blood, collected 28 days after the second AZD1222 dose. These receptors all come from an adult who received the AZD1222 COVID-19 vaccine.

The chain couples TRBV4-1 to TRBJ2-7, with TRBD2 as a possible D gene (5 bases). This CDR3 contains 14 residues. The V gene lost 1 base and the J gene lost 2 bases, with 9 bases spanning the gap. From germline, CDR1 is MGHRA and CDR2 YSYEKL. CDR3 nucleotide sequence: TGCGCCAGCAGCCAAGTCGACGGGGCCTACGAGCAGTACGTC. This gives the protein CASSQVDGAYEQYV.

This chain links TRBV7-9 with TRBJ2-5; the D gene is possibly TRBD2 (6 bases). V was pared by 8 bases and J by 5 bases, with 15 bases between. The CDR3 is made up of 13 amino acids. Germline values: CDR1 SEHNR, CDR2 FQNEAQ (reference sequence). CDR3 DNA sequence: TGTGCCAGCCGCCCGGGGAGGTCTGAGACCCAGTACTTC. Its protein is CASRPGRSETQYF.

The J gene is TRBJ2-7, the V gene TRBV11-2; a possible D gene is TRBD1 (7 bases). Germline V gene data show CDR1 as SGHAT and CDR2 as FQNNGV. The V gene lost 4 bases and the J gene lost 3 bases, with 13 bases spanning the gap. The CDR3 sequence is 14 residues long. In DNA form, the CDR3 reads TGTGCCAGCAGCTGGAGGGGGGACAGCTACGAGCAGTACTTC. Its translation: CASSWRGDSYEQYF. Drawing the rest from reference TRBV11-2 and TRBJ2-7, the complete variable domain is EAGVAQSPRYKIIEKRQSVAFWCNPISGHATLYWYQQILGQGPKLLIQFQNNGVVDDSQLPKDRFSAERLKGVDSTLKIQPAKLEDSAVYLCASSWRGDSYEQYFGPGTRLTVT.

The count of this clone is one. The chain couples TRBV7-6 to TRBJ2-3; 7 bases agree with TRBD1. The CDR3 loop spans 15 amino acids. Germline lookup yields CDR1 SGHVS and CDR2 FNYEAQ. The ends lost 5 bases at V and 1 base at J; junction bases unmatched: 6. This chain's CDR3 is CASSTGTARTDTQYF. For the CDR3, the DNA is TGTGCCAGCAGCACAGGGACAGCCCGCACAGATACGCAGTATTTT.

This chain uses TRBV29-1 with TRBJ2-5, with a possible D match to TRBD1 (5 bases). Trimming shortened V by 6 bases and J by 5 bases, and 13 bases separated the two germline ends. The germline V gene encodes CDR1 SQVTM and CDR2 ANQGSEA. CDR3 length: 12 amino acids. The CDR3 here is CSVLRGLETQYF. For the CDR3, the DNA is TGCAGCGTCTTAAGGGGCCTGGAGACCCAGTACTTC.

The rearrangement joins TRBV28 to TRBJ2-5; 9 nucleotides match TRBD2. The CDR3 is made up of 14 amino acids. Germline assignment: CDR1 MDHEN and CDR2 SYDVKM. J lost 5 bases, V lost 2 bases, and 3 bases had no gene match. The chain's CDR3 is CASSLAGGPETQYF. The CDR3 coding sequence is TGTGCCAGCAGTTTAGCGGGGGGGCCGGAGACCCAGTACTTC.

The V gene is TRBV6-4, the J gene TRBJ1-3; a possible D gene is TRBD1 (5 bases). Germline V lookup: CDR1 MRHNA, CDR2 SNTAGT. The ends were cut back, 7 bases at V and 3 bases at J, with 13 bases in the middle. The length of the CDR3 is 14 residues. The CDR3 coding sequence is TGTGCCAGCACCCCGGGGGGTAATGGAAACACCATATATTTT. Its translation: CASTPGGNGNTIYF.

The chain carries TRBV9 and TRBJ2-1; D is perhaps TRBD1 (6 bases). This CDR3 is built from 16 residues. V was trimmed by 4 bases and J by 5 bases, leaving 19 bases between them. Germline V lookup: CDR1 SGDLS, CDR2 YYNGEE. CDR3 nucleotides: TGTGCCAGCAGCCCAGGGCTCAGGGGCCCAAACAATGAGCAGTTCTTC. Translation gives CASSPGLRGPNNEQFF.

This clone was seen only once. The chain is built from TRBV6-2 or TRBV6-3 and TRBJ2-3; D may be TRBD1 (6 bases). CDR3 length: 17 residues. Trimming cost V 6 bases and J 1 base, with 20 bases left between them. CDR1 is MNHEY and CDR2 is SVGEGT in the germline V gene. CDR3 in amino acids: CASRPRQEHAGTDTQYF. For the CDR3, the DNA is TGTGCCAGCAGACCTCGACAGGAGCATGCGGGCACAGATACGCAGTATTTT.

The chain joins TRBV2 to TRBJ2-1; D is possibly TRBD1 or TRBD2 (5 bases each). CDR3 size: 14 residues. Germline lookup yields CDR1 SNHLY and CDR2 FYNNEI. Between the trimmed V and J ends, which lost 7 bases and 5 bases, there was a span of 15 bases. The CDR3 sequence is CASTTGPDNNEQFF. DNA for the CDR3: TGTGCCAGCACCACGGGGCCAGACAACAATGAGCAGTTCTTC.

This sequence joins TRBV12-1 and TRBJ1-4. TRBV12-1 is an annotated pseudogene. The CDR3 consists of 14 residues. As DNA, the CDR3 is TGTGCCAGCAGCTTTGTTAGGCAAAATGAAAAACTGTTTTTT. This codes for CASSFVRQNEKLFF.

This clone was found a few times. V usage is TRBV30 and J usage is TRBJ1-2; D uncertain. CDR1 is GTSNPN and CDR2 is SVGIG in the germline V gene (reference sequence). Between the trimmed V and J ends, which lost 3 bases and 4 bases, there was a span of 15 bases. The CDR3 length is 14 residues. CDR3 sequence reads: CAWSSGSRGYGYTF. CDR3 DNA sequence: TGTGCCTGGAGCTCCGGGTCAAGAGGCTATGGCTACACCTTC.

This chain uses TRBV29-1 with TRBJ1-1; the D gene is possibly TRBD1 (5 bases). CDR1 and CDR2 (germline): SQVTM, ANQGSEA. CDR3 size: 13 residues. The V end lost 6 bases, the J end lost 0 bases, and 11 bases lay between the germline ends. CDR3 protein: CSVRGRMNTEAFF. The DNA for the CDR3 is TGCAGCGTCCGGGGGAGGATGAACACTGAAGCTTTCTTT.

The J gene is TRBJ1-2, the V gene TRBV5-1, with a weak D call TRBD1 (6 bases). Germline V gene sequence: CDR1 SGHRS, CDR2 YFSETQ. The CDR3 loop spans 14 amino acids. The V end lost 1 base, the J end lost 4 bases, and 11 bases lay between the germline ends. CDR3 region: CASSLIGGAYGYTF. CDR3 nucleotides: TGCGCCAGCAGCTTGATAGGGGGAGCCTATGGCTACACCTTC.

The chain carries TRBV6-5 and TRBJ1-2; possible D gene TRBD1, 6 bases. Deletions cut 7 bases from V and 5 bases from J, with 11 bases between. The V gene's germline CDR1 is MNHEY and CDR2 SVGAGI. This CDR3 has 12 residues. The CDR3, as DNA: TGTGCCAGCAAGAGACAGGATTATGGCTACACCTTC. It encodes CASKRQDYGYTF.

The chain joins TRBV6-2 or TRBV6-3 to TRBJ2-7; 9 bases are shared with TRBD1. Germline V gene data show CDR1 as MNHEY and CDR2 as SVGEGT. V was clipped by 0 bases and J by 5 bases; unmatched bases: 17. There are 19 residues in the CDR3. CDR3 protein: CASSYSADRGLDLRDEQYF. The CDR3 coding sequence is TGTGCCAGCAGTTACTCGGCGGACAGGGGCCTTGATTTGAGAGACGAGCAGTACTTC.

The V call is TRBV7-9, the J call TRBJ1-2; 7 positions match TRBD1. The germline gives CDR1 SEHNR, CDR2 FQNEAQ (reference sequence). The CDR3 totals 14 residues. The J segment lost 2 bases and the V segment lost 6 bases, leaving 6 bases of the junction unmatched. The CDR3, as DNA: TGTGCCAGCAGTTCCCCGGACAGGAACTATGGCTACACCTTC. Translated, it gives CASSSPDRNYGYTF.

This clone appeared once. CDR3 in amino acids: CASSLSANTEAFF. In DNA, the CDR3 is TGTGCCAGCAGCTTAAGTGCGAACACTGAAGCTTTCTTT. This rearrangement joins TRBV7-2 to TRBJ1-1, with D hard to call. CDR1 is SGHTA and CDR2 is FQGNSA in the germline V gene. The V gene lost 2 bases and the J gene lost 1 base, with 5 bases spanning the gap. CDR3 length: 13 amino acids.

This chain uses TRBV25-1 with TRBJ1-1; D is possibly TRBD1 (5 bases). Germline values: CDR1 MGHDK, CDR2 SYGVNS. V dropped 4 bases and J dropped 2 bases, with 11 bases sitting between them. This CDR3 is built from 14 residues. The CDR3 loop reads CASSVTGLNTEAFF. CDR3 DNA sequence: TGTGCCAGCAGTGTTACAGGTTTAAACACTGAAGCTTTCTTT. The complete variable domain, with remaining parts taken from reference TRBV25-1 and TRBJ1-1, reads EADIYQTPRYLVIGTGKKITLECSQTMGHDKMYWYQQDPGMELHLIHYSYGVNSTEKGDLSSESTVSRIRTEHFPLTLESARPSHTSQYLCASSVTGLNTEAFFGQGTRLTVV.

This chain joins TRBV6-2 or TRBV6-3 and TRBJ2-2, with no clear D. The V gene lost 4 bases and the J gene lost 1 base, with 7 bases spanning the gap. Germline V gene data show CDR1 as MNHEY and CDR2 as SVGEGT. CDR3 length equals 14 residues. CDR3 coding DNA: TGTGCCAGCAGTTCATTGCGGAACACCGGGGAGCTGTTTTTT. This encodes CASSSLRNTGELFF.

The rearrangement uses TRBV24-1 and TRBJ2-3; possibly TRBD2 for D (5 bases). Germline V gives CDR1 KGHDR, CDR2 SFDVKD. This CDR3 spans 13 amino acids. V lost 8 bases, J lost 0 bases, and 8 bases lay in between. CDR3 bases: TGTGCCACCATGGAGGACAGCACAGATACGCAGTATTTT. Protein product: CATMEDSTDTQYF.

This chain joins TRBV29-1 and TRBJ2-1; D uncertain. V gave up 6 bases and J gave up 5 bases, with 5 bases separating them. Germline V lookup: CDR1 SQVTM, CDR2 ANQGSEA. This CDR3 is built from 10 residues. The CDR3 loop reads CSVMNNEQFF. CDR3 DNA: TGCAGCGTGATGAACAATGAGCAGTTCTTC.

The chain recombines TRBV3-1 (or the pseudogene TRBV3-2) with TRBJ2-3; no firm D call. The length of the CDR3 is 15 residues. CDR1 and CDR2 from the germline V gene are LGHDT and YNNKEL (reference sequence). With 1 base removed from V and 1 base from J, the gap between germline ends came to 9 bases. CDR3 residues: CASSQADPGTDTQYF. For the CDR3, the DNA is TGTGCCAGCAGCCAAGCAGATCCCGGCACAGATACGCAGTATTTT.

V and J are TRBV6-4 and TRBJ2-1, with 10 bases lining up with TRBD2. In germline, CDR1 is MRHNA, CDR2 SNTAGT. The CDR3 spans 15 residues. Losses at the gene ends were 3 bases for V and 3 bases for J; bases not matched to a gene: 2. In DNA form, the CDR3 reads TGTGCCAGCAGTGAGTCTAGCGGGGGCTACAATGAGCAGTTCTTC. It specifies CASSESSGGYNEQFF.

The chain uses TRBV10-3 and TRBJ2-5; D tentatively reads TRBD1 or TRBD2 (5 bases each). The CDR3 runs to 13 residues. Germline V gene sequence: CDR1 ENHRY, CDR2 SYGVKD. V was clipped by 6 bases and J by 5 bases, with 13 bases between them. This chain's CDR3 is CAIRGDLGETQYF. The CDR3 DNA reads TGTGCCATCAGGGGGGACCTAGGGGAGACCCAGTACTTC.

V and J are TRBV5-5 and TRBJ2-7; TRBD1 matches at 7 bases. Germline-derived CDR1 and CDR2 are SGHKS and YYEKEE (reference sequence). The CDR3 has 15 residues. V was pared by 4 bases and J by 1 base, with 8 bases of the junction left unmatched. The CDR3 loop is CASSPSGTASYEQYF. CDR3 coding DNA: TGTGCCAGCAGCCCCTCCGGGACAGCGTCCTACGAGCAGTACTTC.

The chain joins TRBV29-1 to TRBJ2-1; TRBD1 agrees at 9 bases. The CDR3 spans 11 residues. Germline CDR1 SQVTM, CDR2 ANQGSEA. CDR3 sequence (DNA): TGCGGGGACAGGGCCTACAATGAGCAGTTCTTC. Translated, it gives CGDRAYNEQFF.